What follows are 14 T cell receptor beta chains derived from one specimen sequenced in a study of blood T cell repertoires in COVID-19. Clones were sequenced by immunoSEQ multiplex PCR, and TCRdb holds only the in-frame ones, with some missing. The sample includes under 35,000 clones, roughly 86% of them seen just once. What was sequenced was peripheral blood. The origin of the receptors is a human donor in a cohort sampled during active COVID-19.

The CDR3 DNA follows: TGTGCCAGCAGCATGACAGGGGTGGGGGAGCAGTACTTC. Translation: CASSMTGVGEQYF. J is TRBJ2-7 and V is TRBV7-8; 8 nucleotides agree with TRBD1. The germline gives CDR1 SGHVS, CDR2 FQNEAQ. The trim removed 5 bases at V and 7 bases at J, leaving 7 bases unmatched. The CDR3 sequence is 13 residues long.

The rearrangement joins TRBV4-1 to TRBJ2-3; 10 bases map to TRBD2. The CDR3 sequence is 15 residues long. After removal of 6 bases from V and 5 bases from J, the junction contained 8 bases not matched to a gene. The germline V gene has CDR1 MGHRA and CDR2 YSYEKL. CDR3 amino acids: CASRPLAGSKDTQYF. CDR3 bases: TGCGCCAGCAGACCACTAGCGGGGTCCAAAGATACGCAGTATTTT.

CDR3 loop: CASSFEREETQYF. CDR3 nucleotides: TGTGCCAGCAGCTTTGAACGGGAAGAGACCCAGTACTTC. The chain carries TRBV5-8 and TRBJ2-5; D gene uncertain. The CDR3 spans 13 residues. The germline V gene encodes CDR1 SGHTS and CDR2 YDEGEE. V lost 2 bases and J 3 bases, leaving 8 bases between the germline ends.

The chain joins TRBV5-1 to TRBJ1-4; 9 positions agree with TRBD1. The trim removed 0 bases at V and 3 bases at J, leaving 0 bases unmatched. The CDR3 has 15 residues. CDR1 and CDR2 (germline): SGHRS, YFSETQ. DNA of the CDR3: TGCGCCAGCAGCTTGGGACAGGGGGCTAATGAAAAACTGTTTTTT. It encodes CASSLGQGANEKLFF.

The chain uses TRBV19 and TRBJ2-3; D is unclear. The germline V gene encodes CDR1 LNHDA and CDR2 SQIVND (reference sequence). The CDR3 length is 15 residues. V was pared by 3 bases and J by 5 bases, with 15 bases between. The DNA for the CDR3 is TGTGCCAGTAGTATGGGTCGTGTGCCGGGAGATACGCAGTATTTT. Protein: CASSMGRVPGDTQYF.

This sequence joins TRBV6-5 and TRBJ1-5; no clear D. This CDR3 spans 12 amino acids. With 6 bases removed from V and 4 bases from J, the gap between germline ends came to 7 bases. Germline lookup yields CDR1 MNHEY and CDR2 SVGAGI. CDR3 sequence: CASRDLNQPQHF. In DNA form, the CDR3 reads TGTGCCAGCAGAGATCTAAATCAGCCCCAGCATTTT.

The chain employs TRBV20-1 and TRBJ2-3; 7 nucleotides match TRBD1. Germline V lookup: CDR1 DFQATT, CDR2 SNEGSKA (reference sequence). The V segment lost 3 bases and the J segment 5 bases; nucleotides outside the gene matches: 5. The CDR3 consists of 13 residues. CDR3 amino acids: CSASVTGLDTQYF. CDR3 DNA sequence: TGCAGTGCTAGTGTGACAGGGTTAGATACGCAGTATTTT.

J is TRBJ1-1 and V is TRBV7-2; a weak D match, TRBD1 (6 bases). V dropped 2 bases and J dropped 8 bases, with 15 bases sitting between them. CDR1 SGHTA and CDR2 FQGNSA come from the germline V gene. CDR3 size: 14 residues. CDR3 coding DNA: TGTGCCAGCAGCTTAACGGACAGAAGCTCCGAAGCTTTCTTT. Amino acids: CASSLTDRSSEAFF.

The chain combines TRBV7-2 with TRBJ1-2; a weak D match, TRBD1 (5 bases). V lost 0 bases, J lost 3 bases, and 11 bases lay in between. This CDR3 is 15 amino acids long. The V gene's germline CDR1 is SGHTA and CDR2 FQGNSA. The DNA for the CDR3 is TGTGCCAGCAGCTTAGCTAGGGGTCCCTACTATGGCTACACCTTC. Protein product: CASSLARGPYYGYTF. Looking up the rest from reference TRBV7-2 and TRBJ1-2 gives the full variable domain: GAGVSQSPSNKVTEKGKDVELRCDPISGHTALYWYRQSLGQGLEFLIYFQGNSAPDKSGLPSDRFSAERTGGSVSTLTIQRTQQEDSAVYLCASSLARGPYYGYTFGSGTRLTVV.

This chain uses TRBV28 with TRBJ2-5; D possibly corresponds to TRBD1 (5 bases). The CDR3 is 15 amino acids. The germline V gene has CDR1 MDHEN and CDR2 SYDVKM. Deletions cut 4 bases from V and 1 base from J, with 13 bases between. The CDR3 nucleotides read TGTGCCAGCAGTTCGTATTGGGGCCTCCAAGAGACCCAGTACTTC. As protein: CASSSYWGLQETQYF.

The chain links TRBV7-2 to TRBJ2-1; 8 bases line up with TRBD2. The CDR3 spans 15 residues. V was pared by 1 base and J by 10 bases, with 9 bases of the junction left unmatched. CDR1 and CDR2 from the germline V gene are SGHTA and FQGNSA. The DNA for the CDR3 is TGTGCCAGCAGCTTAGACGGGGGGGTAGTAAGAGAGCAGTTCTTC. Its protein product is CASSLDGGVVREQFF.

This clone was seen only a few times. The V call is TRBV18, the J call TRBJ2-7; possible D gene TRBD1, 5 bases. CDR1 KGHSH and CDR2 LQKENI come from the germline V gene. CDR3 length: 15 amino acids. V lost 1 base and J lost 7, with 17 bases in between. The CDR3 protein is CASSPREGELGEQYF. CDR3 bases: TGTGCCAGCTCACCACGCGAAGGGGAATTGGGGGAGCAGTACTTC. Full variable domain (remainder filled in from reference TRBV18 and TRBJ2-7): NAGVMQNPRHLVRRRGQEARLRCSPMKGHSHVYWYRQLPEEGLKFMVYLQKENIIDESGMPKERFSAEFPKEGPSILRIQQVVRGDSAAYFCASSPREGELGEQYFGPGTRLTVT.

The sample holds a few counts of this clone. This rearrangement joins TRBV5-1 to TRBJ1-2; D perhaps matches TRBD1 (5 bases). CDR3 size: 13 residues. With 7 bases removed from V and 3 bases from J, the gap between germline ends came to 13 bases. Germline values: CDR1 SGHRS, CDR2 YFSETQ. The CDR3 is CASSDTGDYGYTF. CDR3 DNA: TGCGCCAGCTCAGATACGGGGGACTATGGCTACACCTTC.

V and J are TRBV18 and TRBJ2-7; a weak D match, TRBD2 (5 bases). The V and J ends lost 2 bases and 0 bases respectively, with 8 bases between them. Germline loops: CDR1 KGHSH, CDR2 LQKENI. The length of the CDR3 is 14 residues. The CDR3 region is CASSPKGSSYEQYF. As DNA, the CDR3 is TGTGCCAGCTCACCAAAAGGGAGCTCCTACGAGCAGTACTTC.